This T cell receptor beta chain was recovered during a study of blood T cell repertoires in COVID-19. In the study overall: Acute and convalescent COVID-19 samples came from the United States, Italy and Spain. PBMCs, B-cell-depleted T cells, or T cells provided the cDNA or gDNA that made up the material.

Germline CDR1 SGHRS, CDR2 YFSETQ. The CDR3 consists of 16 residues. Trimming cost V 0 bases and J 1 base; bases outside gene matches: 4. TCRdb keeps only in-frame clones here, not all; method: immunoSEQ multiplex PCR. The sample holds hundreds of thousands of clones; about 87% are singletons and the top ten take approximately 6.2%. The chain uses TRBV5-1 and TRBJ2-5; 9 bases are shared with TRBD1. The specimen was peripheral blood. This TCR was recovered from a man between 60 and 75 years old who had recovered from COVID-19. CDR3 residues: CASSLADRGTQETQYF. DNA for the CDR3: TGCGCCAGCAGCTTGGCCGACAGGGGGACCCAAGAGACCCAGTACTTC. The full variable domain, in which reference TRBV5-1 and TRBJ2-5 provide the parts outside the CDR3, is KAGVTQTPRYLIKTRGQQVTLSCSPISGHRSVSWYQQTPGQGLQFLFEYFSETQRNKGNFPGRFSGRQFSNSRSEMNVSTLELGDSALYLCASSLADRGTQETQYFGPGTRLLVL.